This TCR beta chain stems from a study of blood T cells in healthy people across ages. Germline V lookup: CDR1 SGDLS, CDR2 YYNGEE. V shed 3 bases and J shed 8 bases, with 17 bases lying between them. The CDR3 is 14 residues long. This clonotype was seen a handful of times. Every donor gave 9 to 10 milliliters of peripheral blood. A second PCR, run for about 6 to 11 cycles, used a sample-barcoded 5' primer plus a J-beta primer mix. TCRdb passed the 5' RACE reads through MiXCR, listing each CDR3 protein once. The sample holds more than 650,000 distinct CDR3 sequences, 20% to 30% seen once. These data were likewise used in another study, on T cells of mothers and their children. As that report states: The sample comes from some 10 healthy Caucasian donors: mothers and children. Slightly, though not significantly, more overlap was seen in related than in unrelated mother-child pairs.

This clonotype originated in a boy younger than 18 in good health. Material: blood. The chain has TRBV9 and TRBJ1-2; D possibly corresponds to TRBD1 (5 bases). CDR3 loop: CASSAHGDFGGYTF. CDR3 coding DNA: TGTGCCAGCAGCGCACACGGGGACTTTGGCGGCTACACCTTC.